Below are 14 T cell receptor beta chains sequenced from a single sample in a study of blood T cell repertoires in COVID-19. Method: immunoSEQ multiplex PCR; TCRdb's copy keeps in-frame clones and lacks some. Among about 300,000 clones, over 75% were seen once, and the ten largest hold 10%. Sequencing used PBMCs or T cells enriched from blood (not recorded which). The receptors stem from a woman aged 18-30 years who had recovered from COVID-19.

The chain carries TRBV30 and TRBJ2-5; 8 nucleotides match TRBD1. This CDR3 has 15 amino acids. Germline assignment: CDR1 GTSNPN and CDR2 SVGIG (reference sequence). V was clipped by 1 base and J by 4 bases; unmatched bases: 8. The CDR3 sequence: CAWSEPGGNRETQYF. CDR3 coding DNA: TGTGCCTGGAGTGAGCCAGGGGGCAATAGAGAGACCCAGTACTTC.

The chain carries TRBV11-2 and TRBJ2-2, with 12 bases lining up with TRBD2. The germline V gene has CDR1 SGHAT and CDR2 FQNNGV. V lost 5 bases to trimming and J lost 16 bases; unmatched junction nucleotides: 14. The CDR3 loop spans 15 amino acids. The CDR3 region is CASSQSTSGGETRFF. DNA of the CDR3: TGTGCCAGCAGCCAGTCGACTAGCGGGGGAGAGACCCGGTTTTTT.

The chain uses TRBV18 and TRBJ1-3, with D possibly matching TRBD1 (5 bases). V was cut by 3 bases and J by 0 bases, with 12 bases left in between. Germline CDR1 reads KGHSH; CDR2 reads LQKENI. The CDR3 contains 16 residues. DNA of the CDR3: TGTGCCAGCTCACCTCGTTTAGACAGCTCTGGAAACACCATATATTTT. Protein: CASSPRLDSSGNTIYF.

The chain is built from TRBV11-2 and TRBJ1-3; perhaps TRBD1 as D (6 bases). The CDR3 has 17 amino acids. The ends were cut back, 5 bases at V and 0 bases at J, with 17 bases in the middle. Germline V lookup: CDR1 SGHAT, CDR2 FQNNGV. For the CDR3, the DNA is TGTGCCAGCAGCCCGTGGACAGAGAGTTTCTCTGGAAACACCATATATTTT. Its translation: CASSPWTESFSGNTIYF.

The DNA of the CDR3 is TGTGCCAGCAGTTTCCCGGGACAGGGGGCTAATTCACCCCTCCACTTT. It is translated as CASSFPGQGANSPLHF. The chain recombines TRBV27 with TRBJ1-6, with 12 bases matching TRBD1. CDR1 and CDR2 (germline): MNHEY, SMNVEV (reference sequence). The CDR3 spans 16 residues. V trimming: 3 bases; J trimming: 6 bases; junction bases outside the gene matches: 3.

The V call is TRBV27, the J call TRBJ1-2; 8 positions match TRBD1. From germline, CDR1 is MNHEY and CDR2 SMNVEV (reference sequence). Trimming took 7 bases from V and 6 from J; bases not matched to a gene: 7. The CDR3 sequence is 13 residues long. The CDR3 sequence: CASTLGQGHGYTF. As DNA, the CDR3 is TGTGCCAGCACCTTAGGACAGGGACATGGCTACACCTTC.

CDR3: CASSSSADGGRTDTQYF. CDR3 nucleotides: TGTGCCAGCAGCTCGTCCGCGGACGGGGGGCGGACAGATACGCAGTATTTT. J is TRBJ2-3 and V is TRBV5-6, with a weak D call TRBD2 (7 bases). The CDR3 is 17 amino acids. Per the germline V gene, CDR1 is SGHDT and CDR2 is YYEEEE. V lost 3 bases and J lost 3, with 20 bases in between.

The V and J genes are TRBV29-1 and TRBJ1-1, with a possible D match to TRBD1 (5 bases). This CDR3 is built from 14 residues. Trimming cost V 4 bases and J 5 bases, with 17 bases left between them. Looked up from germline, CDR1 is SQVTM and CDR2 is ANQGSEA. The CDR3 bases are TGCAGCGTTGGTAGTCAGGGATGGTATACTGAAGCTTTCTTT. This codes for CSVGSQGWYTEAFF.

V gene TRBV5-5 combines with J gene TRBJ1-2; D perhaps matches TRBD1 (6 bases). V lost 7 bases and J lost 8, with 30 bases in between. In germline, CDR1 is SGHKS, CDR2 YYEKEE (reference sequence). This CDR3 has 17 amino acids. CDR3 region: CASSKSGTTNSVRGYTF. CDR3 nucleotides: TGTGCCAGCTCTAAGTCCGGGACAACTAACTCGGTCCGGGGCTACACCTTC.

This chain links TRBV21-1 with TRBJ2-1; the table's TRBD1 call for D was not verified on the DNA. TRBV21-1 corresponds to a pseudogene. The CDR3 runs 16 residues. The CDR3 loop is CASSVTGDEMYNEQFF. Here the CDR3 DNA reads TGTGCCAGCAGCGTGACAGGGGATGAGATGTACAATGAGCAGTTCTTC.

The chain carries TRBV3-1 (or the pseudogene TRBV3-2) and TRBJ1-5; weak D call: TRBD1 (6 bases). Germline V gene sequence: CDR1 LGHDT, CDR2 YNNKEL (reference sequence). Trimming shortened V by 1 base and J by 7 bases, and 11 bases separated the two germline ends. There are 14 residues in the CDR3. The DNA of the CDR3 is TGTGCCAGCAGCCAAGGGGGGGGGCACCAGCCCCAGCATTTT. The encoded protein is CASSQGGGHQPQHF.

The genes are TRBV27 and TRBJ1-3; D gene uncertain. This CDR3 has 14 residues. The germline V gene encodes CDR1 MNHEY and CDR2 SMNVEV (reference sequence). V lost 4 bases to trimming and J lost 0 bases, with 7 bases between them. As DNA, the CDR3 is TGTGCCAGCAGTTCTCCGGGCTCTGGAAACACCATATATTTT. As protein: CASSSPGSGNTIYF.

This chain uses TRBV18 with TRBJ1-1; no firm D call. This CDR3 has 15 residues. Germline CDR1 and CDR2: KGHSH and LQKENI. Between the trimmed V and J ends, which lost 2 bases and 3 bases, there was a span of 13 bases. This CDR3 is CASSPGVNGYTEAFF. CDR3 in DNA: TGTGCCAGCTCACCAGGAGTCAATGGGTACACTGAAGCTTTCTTT.

The chain combines TRBV20-1 with TRBJ2-1; TRBD1 is a possible D gene (6 bases). The CDR3 is made up of 15 amino acids. The germline CDR1 and CDR2 sequences are DFQATT and SNEGSKA (reference sequence). With 3 bases removed from V and 0 bases from J, the gap between germline ends came to 12 bases. This CDR3 reads CSASRGDNSYNEQFF. For the CDR3, the DNA is TGCAGTGCTAGTAGAGGGGACAACTCCTACAATGAGCAGTTCTTC.